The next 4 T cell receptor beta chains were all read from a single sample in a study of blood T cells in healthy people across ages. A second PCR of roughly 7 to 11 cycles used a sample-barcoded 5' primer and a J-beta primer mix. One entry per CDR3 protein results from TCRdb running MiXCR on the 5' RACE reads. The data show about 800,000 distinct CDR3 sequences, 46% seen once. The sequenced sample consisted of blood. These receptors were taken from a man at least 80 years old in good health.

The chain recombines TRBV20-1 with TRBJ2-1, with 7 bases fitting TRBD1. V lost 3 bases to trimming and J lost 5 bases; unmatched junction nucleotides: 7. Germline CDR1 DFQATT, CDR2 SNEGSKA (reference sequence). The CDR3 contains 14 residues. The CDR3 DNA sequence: TGCAGTGCTAGGGGTGGGGACAGAGACAATGAGCAGTTCTTC. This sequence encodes CSARGGDRDNEQFF.

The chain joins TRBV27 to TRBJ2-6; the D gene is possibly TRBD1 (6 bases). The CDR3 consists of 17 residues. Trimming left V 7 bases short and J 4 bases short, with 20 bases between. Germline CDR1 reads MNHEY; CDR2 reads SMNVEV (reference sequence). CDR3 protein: CASMDTQGVIGANVLTF. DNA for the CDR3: TGTGCCAGCATGGATACACAGGGAGTCATCGGGGCCAACGTCCTGACTTTC.

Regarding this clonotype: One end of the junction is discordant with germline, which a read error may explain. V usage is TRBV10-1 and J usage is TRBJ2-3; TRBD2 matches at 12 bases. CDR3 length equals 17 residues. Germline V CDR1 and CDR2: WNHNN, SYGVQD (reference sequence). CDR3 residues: CASSEFSSGRGTDSQYF. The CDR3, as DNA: TGCGCCAGCAGTGAGTTCTCTAGCGGGAGGGGAACAGATTCGCAGTATTTT.

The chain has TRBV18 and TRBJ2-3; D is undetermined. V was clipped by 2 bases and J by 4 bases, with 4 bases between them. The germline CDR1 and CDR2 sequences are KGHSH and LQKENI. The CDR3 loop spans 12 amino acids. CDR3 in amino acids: CASSPYSDTQYF. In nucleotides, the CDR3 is TGTGCCAGCTCACCATACTCAGATACGCAGTATTTT. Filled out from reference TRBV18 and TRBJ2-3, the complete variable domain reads NAGVMQNPRHLVRRRGQEARLRCSPMKGHSHVYWYRQLPEEGLKFMVYLQKENIIDESGMPKERFSAEFPKEGPSILRIQQVVRGDSAAYFCASSPYSDTQYFGPGTRLTVL.